This entry lists 30 T cell receptor beta chains sequenced from one sample in a study of cytotoxic CD8 clonotypes in ibrutinib-treated CLL. Libraries were prepared by immunoSEQ multiplex PCR; TCRdb keeps only in-frame clonotypes and omits some of them. The sample holds 110,000 to 150,000 clones, about 80% seen once. The sample here was PBMCs, taken after 24 months of ibrutinib treatment. The receptors come from a human donor with chronic lymphocytic leukemia.

Points on this clone: A much larger clone differs from this one at a single base, so this may be a read error. The rearrangement uses TRBV7-6 and TRBJ2-7, with D perhaps given as TRBD1 or TRBD2 (5 bases each). Trimming cost V 5 bases and J 0 bases, with 11 bases left between them. This CDR3 contains 14 residues. The germline CDR1 and CDR2 sequences are SGHVS and FNYEAQ. The CDR3 DNA reads as TGTGCCAGCAGCCCCCGGGACCGCTCCTACGAGCAGTACTTC. Residues: CASSPRDRSYEQYF.

The rearrangement uses TRBV19 and TRBJ1-2, with D perhaps matching TRBD1 (5 bases). CDR3 length: 13 residues. V lost 7 bases and J lost 3, with 12 bases in between. The germline V gene has CDR1 LNHDA and CDR2 SQIVND (reference sequence). The CDR3 here is CASTLGTHYGYTF. In nucleotides, the CDR3 is TGTGCCAGTACCCTCGGGACGCACTATGGCTACACCTTC.

The genes are TRBV7-9 and TRBJ2-5, with D perhaps TRBD2 (6 bases). This CDR3 has 15 residues. Germline CDR1 and CDR2: SEHNR and FQNEAQ (reference sequence). The V end was cut by 2 bases, the J end by 4 bases, with 14 bases between. Here the CDR3 reads CASSLYGAEGETQYF. In DNA, the CDR3 is TGTGCCAGCAGCTTATACGGGGCGGAGGGAGAGACCCAGTACTTC. The whole variable domain, remainder taken from reference TRBV7-9 and TRBJ2-5, is DTGVSQNPRHKITKRGQNVTFRCDPISEHNRLYWYRQTLGQGPEFLTYFQNEAQLEKSRLLSDRFSAERPKGSFSTLEIQRTEQGDSAMYLCASSLYGAEGETQYFGPGTRLLVL.

This rearrangement joins TRBV7-3 to TRBJ1-1; D call uncertain. Per germline, CDR1 SGHTA and CDR2 FQGTGA. The CDR3 totals 15 residues. Trimming left V 1 base short and J 0 bases short, with 9 bases between. CDR3 nucleotide sequence: TGTGCCAGCAGCTTAAGCTCAGGCATGAACACTGAAGCTTTCTTT. The encoded protein is CASSLSSGMNTEAFF.

The rearrangement links TRBV13 to TRBJ2-7, with D possibly being TRBD2 (5 bases). The length of the CDR3 is 14 residues. Germline-derived CDR1 and CDR2 are PRHDT and FYEKMQ (reference sequence). V lost 2 bases, J lost 2 bases, and 10 bases lay in between. The CDR3 protein is CASSLFSDPYEQYF. The CDR3 DNA reads as TGTGCCAGCAGCTTATTTAGCGACCCCTACGAGCAGTACTTC.

This clone came up once. The chain has TRBV7-3 and TRBJ2-1; maybe TRBD2 (6 bases). V was cut by 4 bases and J by 5 bases, with 9 bases left in between. Germline V gives CDR1 SGHTA, CDR2 FQGTGA. The length of the CDR3 is 13 residues. This CDR3 reads CASSWGLNNEQFF. CDR3 DNA sequence: TGTGCCAGCAGCTGGGGACTCAACAATGAGCAGTTCTTC.

The gene calls are TRBV5-1 and TRBJ2-3; 7 nucleotides line up with TRBD1. The trim removed 4 bases at V and 3 bases at J, leaving 8 bases unmatched. This CDR3 contains 15 residues. Germline CDR1 reads SGHRS; CDR2 reads YFSETQ. The DNA of the CDR3 is TGCGCCAGCAGCCGCCGGCCAGGGGGAACAGATACGCAGTATTTT. As protein: CASSRRPGGTDTQYF.

This clone was counted once. J is TRBJ1-2 and V is TRBV2, with D unclear. V lost 4 bases, J lost 4 bases, and 10 bases lay in between. Germline lookup yields CDR1 SNHLY and CDR2 FYNNEI. This CDR3 spans 13 amino acids. CDR3 DNA: TGTGCCAGCAGTGGGACGAACATCTATGGCTACACCTTC. It codes for CASSGTNIYGYTF.

This clone turned up a few times. The chain combines TRBV5-8 with TRBJ2-5, with D tentatively TRBD2 (5 bases). Deletions cut 1 base from V and 5 bases from J, with 15 bases between. Per germline, CDR1 SGHTS and CDR2 YDEGEE. CDR3 length: 15 amino acids. DNA for the CDR3: TGTGCCAGCAGCTTGTCCGGGGTTTACGGGGAGACCCAGTACTTC. Translated: CASSLSGVYGETQYF.

This clone was seen once. The gene calls are TRBV19 and TRBJ2-2; tentative D call: TRBD1 (5 bases). Germline V lookup: CDR1 LNHDA, CDR2 SQIVND (reference sequence). Trimming left V 5 bases short and J 6 bases short, with 13 bases between. The CDR3 sequence is 14 residues long. The CDR3 region has the DNA TGTGCCAGTAGTGCGGCAGGGCAGGCCGGGGAGCTGTTTTTT. It specifies CASSAAGQAGELFF.

The gene calls are TRBV7-8 and TRBJ2-7; the D gene is possibly TRBD1 (5 bases). V was clipped by 5 bases and J by 0 bases, with 14 bases between them. Germline CDR1 and CDR2: SGHVS and FQNEAQ. The CDR3 is 15 residues long. The CDR3 nucleotides read TGTGCCAGCAGCCCTTACAGGACCACCTCCTACGAGCAGTACTTC. It codes for CASSPYRTTSYEQYF.

The chain combines TRBV28 with TRBJ1-5; maybe TRBD1 (5 bases). Germline V gene data show CDR1 as MDHEN and CDR2 as SYDVKM. The V end was cut by 6 bases, the J end by 6 bases, with 18 bases between. This CDR3 region has 15 residues. This CDR3 reads CASSPRGGVGQPQHF. The CDR3 DNA reads TGTGCCAGCAGCCCCCGGGGGGGTGTGGGTCAGCCCCAGCATTTT.

The rearrangement uses TRBV19 and TRBJ1-2; D is undetermined. The V gene lost 1 base and the J gene lost 0 bases, with 9 bases spanning the gap. Germline CDR1 and CDR2: LNHDA and SQIVND (reference sequence). The CDR3 totals 15 residues. The CDR3 region has the DNA TGTGCCAGTAGTATAGTGCTTCTTCCTAACTATGGCTACACCTTC. It specifies CASSIVLLPNYGYTF.

The chain recombines TRBV6-5 with TRBJ2-1, with D unclear. V lost 2 bases and J lost 8, with 10 bases in between. This CDR3 contains 13 residues. CDR1 MNHEY and CDR2 SVGAGI come from the germline V gene. The CDR3 protein is CASSYDPQHEQFF. The CDR3 coding sequence is TGTGCCAGCAGTTACGACCCCCAGCATGAGCAGTTCTTC.

This chain joins TRBV5-1 and TRBJ1-4, with D tentatively TRBD1 (6 bases). V was clipped by 4 bases and J by 5 bases, with 12 bases between them. The CDR3 contains 14 residues. Looked up from germline, CDR1 is SGHRS and CDR2 is YFSETQ. CDR3 in amino acids: CASSPQGSNEKLFF. CDR3 DNA: TGCGCCAGCAGCCCACAGGGTTCCAATGAAAAACTGTTTTTT.

V usage is TRBV5-1 and J usage is TRBJ2-6, with no clear D. V was clipped by 6 bases and J by 2 bases, with 9 bases between them. CDR1 and CDR2 from the germline V gene are SGHRS and YFSETQ. This CDR3 region has 14 residues. CDR3 nucleotides: TGCGCCAGCATGGGCCACCCTGGGGCCAACGTCCTGACTTTC. Protein: CASMGHPGANVLTF. The whole variable domain, remainder taken from reference TRBV5-1 and TRBJ2-6, is KAGVTQTPRYLIKTRGQQVTLSCSPISGHRSVSWYQQTPGQGLQFLFEYFSETQRNKGNFPGRFSGRQFSNSRSEMNVSTLELGDSALYLCASMGHPGANVLTFGAGSRLTVL.

The V gene is TRBV9, the J gene TRBJ2-1, with D tentatively TRBD2 (6 bases). V lost 4 bases and J lost 4, with 12 bases in between. This CDR3 is 14 amino acids long. Germline CDR1 SGDLS, CDR2 YYNGEE. In DNA, the CDR3 is TGTGCCAGCAGCCTTGAGCGGGTGTACAATGAGCAGTTCTTC. This encodes CASSLERVYNEQFF. Supplemented by reference TRBV9 and TRBJ2-1, the full variable domain reads DSGVTQTPKHLITATGQRVTLRCSPRSGDLSVYWYQQSLDQGLQFLIQYYNGEERAKGNILERFSAQQFPDLHSELNLSSLELGDSALYFCASSLERVYNEQFFGPGTRLTVL.

This clone was seen many times. This rearrangement joins TRBV7-8 to TRBJ1-5, with D perhaps matching TRBD1 (5 bases). The CDR3 is 15 residues long. The germline V gene has CDR1 SGHVS and CDR2 FQNEAQ. V was pared by 7 bases and J by 4 bases, with 17 bases between. The CDR3: CASTGRGGKNQPQHF. DNA of the CDR3: TGTGCCAGCACCGGAAGGGGCGGAAAAAATCAGCCCCAGCATTTT.

The chain is built from TRBV2 and TRBJ2-5, with a tentative D call TRBD2 (7 bases). Trimming cost V 6 bases and J 12 bases, with 14 bases left between them. Germline CDR1 is SNHLY and CDR2 is FYNNEI. The CDR3 runs to 11 residues. The CDR3 protein is CASSQGGGEYF. The DNA for the CDR3 is TGTGCCAGCAGCCAAGGGGGAGGGGAGTACTTC.

The chain uses TRBV7-3 and TRBJ2-5, with D possibly matching TRBD2 (5 bases). This CDR3 is built from 13 residues. Germline V CDR1 and CDR2: SGHTA, FQGTGA. Trimming took 5 bases from V and 5 from J, leaving 12 bases between them. The CDR3 nucleotides read TGTGCCAGCAGCCGAGGGTCTGGGGAGACCCAGTACTTC. Its protein is CASSRGSGETQYF.

This chain uses TRBV7-2 with TRBJ2-6; D may match TRBD1 or TRBD2 (5 bases each). Trimming shortened V by 0 bases and J by 2 bases, and 14 bases separated the two germline ends. CDR1 is SGHTA, CDR2 FQGNSA, per germline. The length of the CDR3 is 18 residues. CDR3 in DNA: TGTGCCAGCAGCTTAGCGGGGACCGGGGCGCCTGGGGCCAACGTCCTGACTTTC. Translating it yields CASSLAGTGAPGANVLTF.

Only a few counts were recorded for this clone. The chain has TRBV28 and TRBJ1-2; possibly TRBD1 for D (5 bases). The germline V gene encodes CDR1 MDHEN and CDR2 SYDVKM. The CDR3 sequence is 17 residues long. Between the trimmed V and J ends, which lost 6 bases and 8 bases, there was a span of 28 bases. This chain's CDR3 is CASSPPLWGGVSKGYTF. CDR3 bases: TGTGCCAGCAGCCCCCCCCTTTGGGGAGGGGTGAGTAAGGGCTACACCTTC.

This rearrangement joins TRBV19 to TRBJ2-3; 7 nucleotides agree with TRBD1. V lost 6 bases and J lost 6; bases outside the gene matches: 9. The CDR3 sequence is 14 residues long. CDR1 and CDR2 from the germline V gene are LNHDA and SQIVND (reference sequence). In DNA, the CDR3 is TGTGCCAGTAGCAGCCGACAGGGTTCGGATACGCAGTATTTT. This codes for CASSSRQGSDTQYF.

Written as DNA, the CDR3 is TGCAGCGTCCCCGACAGGGTCATCCCAGATACGCAGTATTTT. Translating gives CSVPDRVIPDTQYF. This rearrangement joins TRBV29-1 to TRBJ2-3; TRBD1 agrees at 7 bases. The V gene's germline CDR1 is SQVTM and CDR2 ANQGSEA. Trimming cost V 6 bases and J 4 bases; bases outside gene matches: 10. CDR3 size: 14 residues.

There are many counts of this clone. This chain connects TRBV9 to TRBJ2-7; 10 positions match TRBD2. The V and J ends lost 0 bases and 3 bases, in that order; junction bases with no gene match: 6. CDR3 length: 16 residues. The germline CDR1 and CDR2 sequences are SGDLS and YYNGEE. As DNA, the CDR3 is TGTGCCAGCAGCGTAGGCGAGCGGGAGGGCCGCTACGAGCAGTACTTC. Its protein product is CASSVGEREGRYEQYF.

This clone occurred once. This sequence joins TRBV10-1 and TRBJ2-7; 9 bases agree with TRBD1. Germline values: CDR1 WNHNN, CDR2 SYGVQD (reference sequence). V trimming: 9 bases; J trimming: 1 base; junction bases outside the gene matches: 13. The CDR3 totals 16 residues. The CDR3 nucleotides read TGCGCCAGAGGACGGAGTGACAGGGGGAGATCCTACGAGCAGTACTTC. Protein: CARGRSDRGRSYEQYF.

The V call is TRBV6-6, the J call TRBJ1-5; D is unclear. Germline values: CDR1 MNHNY, CDR2 SVGAGI (reference sequence). The CDR3 runs to 15 residues. V lost 2 bases, J lost 1 base, and 9 bases lay in between. The CDR3 DNA sequence: TGTGCCAGCAGTTACGGTCATACGAGCAATCAGCCCCAGCATTTT. Translated, it gives CASSYGHTSNQPQHF.

This rearrangement joins TRBV19 to TRBJ2-3; D may match TRBD1 or TRBD2 (5 bases each). The V gene lost 6 bases and the J gene lost 4 bases, with 11 bases spanning the gap. The CDR3 runs to 13 residues. Germline V gene lookup returns CDR1 LNHDA and CDR2 SQIVND (reference sequence). The CDR3 DNA reads TGTGCCAGTAGAGCTAGAGGGGCAGATACGCAGTATTTT. Residues: CASRARGADTQYF.

The chain has TRBV5-1 and TRBJ2-3; weak D call: TRBD2 (6 bases). The CDR3 runs to 15 residues. Between the trimmed V and J ends, which lost 0 bases and 6 bases, there was a span of 14 bases. CDR1 and CDR2 (germline): SGHRS, YFSETQ. CDR3 amino acids: CASSLVPTSGDTQYF. The CDR3 DNA reads TGCGCCAGCAGCTTGGTCCCGACTAGTGGTGATACGCAGTATTTT.

The gene calls are TRBV7-2 and TRBJ1-2; D unclear. The CDR3 sequence is 12 residues long. The germline V and J ends were trimmed by 5 bases and 4 bases, with 8 bases remaining between them. CDR1 and CDR2 from the germline V gene are SGHTA and FQGNSA. CDR3 sequence reads: CASSPEAYGYTF. CDR3 DNA sequence: TGTGCCAGCAGCCCGGAGGCCTATGGCTACACCTTC.